One sample yielded the 8 T cell receptor beta chains listed below, sequenced in a study of cytomegalovirus exposure and HLA in healthy donors. 60 Vbeta and 13 Jbeta primers were used in PCR. This table comes from immunoSEQ multiplex PCR, and its TCRdb copy is limited to in-frame clones, with some not included. In the table there are over 200,000 clones, 60% to 80% of which are singletons. Sequencing used PBMCs. These receptors all stem from a male donor in good health and CMV-seronegative.

The V and J genes are TRBV28 and TRBJ2-5; 8 nucleotides line up with TRBD2. The tail of the sequence fits TRBJ2-7 better, so the J call may be wrong. Germline values: CDR1 MDHEN, CDR2 SYDVKM. CDR3 size: 15 residues. For the CDR3, the DNA is TGTGCCAGCAGTTCTCAGAGCGGGAGTCGCCACGAGCAGTACTTC. Amino acids: CASSSQSGSRHEQYF.

The gene calls are TRBV18 and TRBJ1-1; TRBD1 might be the D (5 bases). This CDR3 spans 15 amino acids. V lost 5 bases to trimming and J lost 3 bases, with 16 bases between them. The germline CDR1 and CDR2 sequences are KGHSH and LQKENI. As DNA, the CDR3 is TGTGCCAGCTCATTAGGGGCTCCGGCGTACACTGAAGCTTTCTTT. Translating it yields CASSLGAPAYTEAFF. The whole variable domain, filled in from reference TRBV18 and TRBJ1-1, reads NAGVMQNPRHLVRRRGQEARLRCSPMKGHSHVYWYRQLPEEGLKFMVYLQKENIIDESGMPKERFSAEFPKEGPSILRIQQVVRGDSAAYFCASSLGAPAYTEAFFGQGTRLTVV.

The V and J genes are TRBV28 and TRBJ1-1, with 7 bases lining up with TRBD1. The germline CDR1 and CDR2 sequences are MDHEN and SYDVKM. This CDR3 is 14 amino acids long. The ends lost 6 bases at V and 5 bases at J; junction bases unmatched: 9. The CDR3 DNA is TGTGCCAGCAGGGAAACGACAGGGCGGACTGAAGCTTTCTTT. It is translated as CASRETTGRTEAFF.

This clone occurred a few times. This chain joins TRBV6-5 and TRBJ1-1; 7 bases are a match to TRBD1. Germline V lookup: CDR1 MNHEY, CDR2 SVGAGI. Trimming at V came to 4 bases and at J to 5 bases, leaving 4 bases not matched to a gene. The CDR3 consists of 13 residues. This chain's CDR3 is CASSFSGGTEAFF. CDR3 DNA sequence: TGTGCCAGCAGTTTTTCAGGGGGAACTGAAGCTTTCTTT.

V usage is TRBV6-5 and J usage is TRBJ1-3; TRBD1 matches at 7 bases. Germline V gene data show CDR1 as MNHEY and CDR2 as SVGAGI. V lost 6 bases, J lost 4 bases, and 6 bases stayed unmatched. The CDR3 consists of 14 residues. CDR3: CASSPTGRGNTIYF. The CDR3 coding sequence is TGTGCCAGCAGCCCGACAGGGAGAGGAAACACCATATATTTT.

V usage is TRBV4-1 and J usage is TRBJ2-7, with D possibly matching TRBD2 (5 bases). V lost 0 bases to trimming and J lost 0 bases, with 9 bases between them. The CDR3 consists of 15 residues. The germline gives CDR1 MGHRA, CDR2 YSYEKL. The DNA of the CDR3 is TGCGCCAGCAGCCAAGATCCCGGGGTCTCCTACGAGCAGTACTTC. Protein product: CASSQDPGVSYEQYF.

The chain links TRBV28 to TRBJ1-5; tentatively, D is TRBD1 (6 bases). V was shortened by 0 bases and J by 4 bases, with 10 bases between the two germline ends. Germline CDR1 and CDR2: MDHEN and SYDVKM. The CDR3 spans 15 residues. The CDR3 protein is CASSLWGARNQPQHF. In DNA form, the CDR3 reads TGTGCCAGCAGTTTATGGGGGGCGCGGAATCAGCCCCAGCATTTT. The full variable domain, with the rest looked up from reference TRBV28 and TRBJ1-5, is DVKVTQSSRYLVKRTGEKVFLECVQDMDHENMFWYRQDPGLGLRLIYFSYDVKMKEKGDIPEGYSVSREKKERFSLILESASTNQTSMYLCASSLWGARNQPQHFGDGTRLSIL.

The chain joins TRBV6-5 to TRBJ2-7; TRBD1 aligns across 7 bases. Losses at the gene ends were 2 bases for V and 1 base for J; bases not matched to a gene: 2. Germline loops: CDR1 MNHEY, CDR2 SVGAGI. CDR3 length: 14 residues. The CDR3 nucleotides are TGTGCCAGCAGTTACGACAGGGAGTCCTACGAGCAGTACTTC. Protein sequence: CASSYDRESYEQYF.